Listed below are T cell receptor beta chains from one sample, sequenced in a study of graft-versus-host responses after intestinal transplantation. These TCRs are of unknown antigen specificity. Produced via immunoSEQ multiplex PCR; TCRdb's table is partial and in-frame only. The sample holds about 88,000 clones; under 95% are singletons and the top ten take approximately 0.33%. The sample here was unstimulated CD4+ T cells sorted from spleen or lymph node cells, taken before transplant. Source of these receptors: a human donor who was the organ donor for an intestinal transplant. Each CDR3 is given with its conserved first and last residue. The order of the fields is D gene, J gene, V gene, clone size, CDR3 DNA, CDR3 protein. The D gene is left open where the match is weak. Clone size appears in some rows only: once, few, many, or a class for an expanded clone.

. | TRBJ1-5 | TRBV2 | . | TGTGCCAGCGGAGGATTTCCTAGCAATCAGCCCCAGCATTTT | CASGGFPSNQPQHF
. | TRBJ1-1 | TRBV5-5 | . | TGTGCCAGCAGCTTGACCGGGACAACACATCAGTCCCACACTGAAGCTTTCTTT | CASSLTGTTHQSHTEAFF
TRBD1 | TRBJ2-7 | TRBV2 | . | TGTGCCAGCAGTGAACCCAGGGGGTTTACCTACGAGCAGTACTTC | CASSEPRGFTYEQYF
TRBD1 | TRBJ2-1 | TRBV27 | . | TGTGCCAGCAGTCGGGGACAGGTCATATACAATGAGCAGTTCTTC | CASSRGQVIYNEQFF
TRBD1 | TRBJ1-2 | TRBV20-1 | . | TGCAGTGCCAAAACAGGGGCCGGCTACACCTTC | CSAKTGAGYTF
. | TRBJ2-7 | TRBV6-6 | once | TGTGCCAGCAGTCGACTCTACGAGCAGTACTTC | CASSRLYEQYF
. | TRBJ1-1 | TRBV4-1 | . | TGCGCCAGCAGCCAAGATTTTACAGCCACTGAAGCTTTCTTT | CASSQDFTATEAFF
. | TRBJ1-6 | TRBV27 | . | TGTGCCAGCAGGCTGACAGCGATTAATTCACCCCTCCACTTT | CASRLTAINSPLHF
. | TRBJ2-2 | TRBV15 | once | TGTGCCACCAGCAGTCGGGAACTCGTCACCGGGGAGCTGTTTTTT | CATSSRELVTGELFF
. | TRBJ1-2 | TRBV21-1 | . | TGTGCCAGCAGTTGCTGCCTATACAGAAAGACCTATGGCTACACCTTC | CASSCCLYRKTYGYTF